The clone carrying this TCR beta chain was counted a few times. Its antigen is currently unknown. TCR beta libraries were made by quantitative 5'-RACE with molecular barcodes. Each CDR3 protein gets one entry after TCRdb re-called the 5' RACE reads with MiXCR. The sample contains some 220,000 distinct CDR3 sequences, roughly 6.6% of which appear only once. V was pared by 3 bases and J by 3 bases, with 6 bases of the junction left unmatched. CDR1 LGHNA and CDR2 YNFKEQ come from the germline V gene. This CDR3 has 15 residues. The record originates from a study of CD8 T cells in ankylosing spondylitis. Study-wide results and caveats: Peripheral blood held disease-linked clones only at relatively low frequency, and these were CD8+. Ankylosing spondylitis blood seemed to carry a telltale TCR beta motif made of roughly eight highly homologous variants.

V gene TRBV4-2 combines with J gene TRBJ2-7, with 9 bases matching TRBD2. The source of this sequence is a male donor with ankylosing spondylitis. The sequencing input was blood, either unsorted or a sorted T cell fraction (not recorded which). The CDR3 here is CASSHPTSGHYEQYF. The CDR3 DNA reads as TGTGCCAGCAGCCACCCGACTAGCGGACACTACGAGCAGTACTTC.